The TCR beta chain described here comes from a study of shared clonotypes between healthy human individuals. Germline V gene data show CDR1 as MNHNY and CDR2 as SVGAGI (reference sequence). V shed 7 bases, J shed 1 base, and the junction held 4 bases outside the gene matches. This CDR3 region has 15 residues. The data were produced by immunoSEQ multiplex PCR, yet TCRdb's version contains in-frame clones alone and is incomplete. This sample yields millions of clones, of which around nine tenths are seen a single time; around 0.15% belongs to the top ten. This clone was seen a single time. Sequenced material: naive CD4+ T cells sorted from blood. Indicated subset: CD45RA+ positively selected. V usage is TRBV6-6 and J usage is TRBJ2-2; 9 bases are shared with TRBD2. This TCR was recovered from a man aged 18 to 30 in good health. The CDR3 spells CASMTSGRNTGELFF. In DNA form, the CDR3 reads TGTGCCAGCATGACTAGCGGACGGAACACCGGGGAGCTGTTTTTT.